This entry features one TCR beta chain sequence. Its antigen remains unidentified. Germline CDR1 is SGHVS and CDR2 is FQNEAQ. The CDR3 is made up of 17 amino acids. Trimming cost V 2 bases and J 2 bases; bases outside gene matches: 9. The data were obtained in a study of T cell repertoires in cytomegalovirus infection. Study background: Selected CMV epitopes included recently identified HLA-C-restricted ones as well as well-studied HLA-B-restricted ones. Indications came from public TCR beta signatures; they pointed to CMV infection and to a matching HLA type.

TCRdb reprocessed the reads with MiXCR, giving one entry per CDR3 protein. The sample includes roughly 860,000 distinct CDR3 sequences, less than 35% of them seen just once. Study-level points and caveats: CMV-specific TCR beta clonotypes restricted by HLA-C dominated the ex vivo response.

This TCR was sampled from a human donor in good health (CMV status not recorded). Some clones in this sample may be carry-over from other donors' samples. The sequencing here drew on cultured CD8+ T cells from PBMCs, taken from culture after CMV antigen stimulation. The rearrangement uses TRBV7-8 and TRBJ2-1; 7 nucleotides agree with TRBD1. CDR3 residues: CASSLPGTEVPYNEQFF. The DNA of the CDR3 is TGTGCCAGCAGCTTACCCGGGACAGAGGTCCCCTACAATGAGCAGTTCTTC.